Each of the 10 T cell receptor beta chains below was sequenced from the same sample in a study of T cells in Graves' hyperthyroidism and ophthalmopathy. Amplification of TCR beta CDR3 regions was performed using RNA transcripts as template. Carried out on the TCR CDR3, a first-round RT-PCR used the HTBI primer set. TCRdb reprocessed the multiplex PCR reads via MiXCR and lists one record per CDR3 protein. The sample lists roughly 500,000 distinct CDR3 sequences; approximately 22% were seen once. Sequenced sample: blood. Receptors were obtained from a woman between 65 and 79 years old with Graves' ophthalmopathy.

This clonotype turned up a few times. The chain links TRBV7-9 to TRBJ2-1; D unclear. Trimming cost V 1 base and J 7 bases, with 14 bases left between them. The CDR3 totals 15 residues. Germline loops: CDR1 SEHNR, CDR2 FQNEAQ (reference sequence). CDR3: CASSLGWDGRNEQFF. DNA of the CDR3: TGTGCCAGCAGCTTAGGGTGGGATGGACGGAATGAGCAGTTCTTC.

This clonotype was counted between two and nine times. CDR3 sequence: CASRFLATGVGEKLFF. The CDR3 DNA reads as TGTGCCAGCAGATTTCTTGCGACGGGGGTCGGGGAAAAACTGTTTTTT. The V call is TRBV28, the J call TRBJ1-4, with D tentatively TRBD1 (5 bases). From germline, CDR1 is MDHEN and CDR2 SYDVKM. Trimming removed 6 bases from V and 8 bases from J, with 22 bases in between. The CDR3 runs 16 residues.

J is TRBJ2-1 and V is TRBV25-1; D is undetermined. The V gene lost 4 bases and the J gene lost 1 base, with 14 bases spanning the gap. CDR3 size: 16 residues. Germline V CDR1 and CDR2: MGHDK, SYGVNS. For the CDR3, the DNA is TGTGCCAGCAGTGTCGCGGACCGTGTATCCTACAATGAGCAGTTCTTC. This codes for CASSVADRVSYNEQFF.

The CDR3 sequence: CASVTGGRLTGETQYF. The CDR3 nucleotides read TGTGCCAGTGTAACAGGGGGCCGACTTACAGGAGAGACCCAGTACTTC. This chain uses TRBV28 with TRBJ2-5; 9 bases are a match to TRBD1. The CDR3 contains 16 residues. Germline V gives CDR1 MDHEN, CDR2 SYDVKM. The V gene end was trimmed by 9 bases and the J gene end by 4 bases; junction bases not matched to a gene: 15.

With regard to this clonotype: This may be a read error, as it is one base from a much larger clone. V gene TRBV11-1 combines with J gene TRBJ2-3; TRBD2 might be the D (6 bases). Germline V gene lookup returns CDR1 SGHAT and CDR2 FQDESV (reference sequence). Trimming took off 9 bases at V and 4 bases at J, with 17 bases between the two ends. The CDR3 is 14 amino acids. CDR3 bases: TGTGCCAGAAGATCCGGCGGGAACCCAGATACGCAGTATTTT. Translation: CARRSGGNPDTQYF.

The chain couples TRBV24-1 to TRBJ2-3, with TRBD1 matching over 7 bases. The length of the CDR3 is 17 residues. Germline lookup yields CDR1 KGHDR and CDR2 SFDVKD. Trimming cost V 11 bases and J 1 base; bases outside gene matches: 17. CDR3 in amino acids: CASPGQTSGMGTDTQYF. The CDR3 nucleotides read TGTGCCAGCCCGGGACAGACCAGCGGTATGGGCACAGATACGCAGTATTTT.

Written as DNA, the CDR3 is TGTGCCAGCAGCCAAGGTCACCTGGACTTGGGATTCTACAATGAGCAGTTCTTC. Protein sequence: CASSQGHLDLGFYNEQFF. The rearrangement uses TRBV3-1 and TRBJ2-1; possible D gene TRBD2, 5 bases. V was pared by 1 base and J by 3 bases, with 19 bases between. This CDR3 region has 18 residues. Germline CDR1 reads LGHDT; CDR2 reads YNNKEL (reference sequence).

This rearrangement joins TRBV29-1 to TRBJ2-7, with D perhaps assigned TRBD1 or TRBD2 (7 bases each). With 6 bases removed from V and 4 bases from J, the gap between germline ends came to 37 bases. The length of the CDR3 is 20 residues. Germline CDR1 and CDR2: SQVTM and ANQGSEA. In DNA form, the CDR3 reads TGCAGCGTGACCCCCTTAAAAGGGGGCATGAGCGGGACCACTACGTACGAGCAGTACTTC. Protein: CSVTPLKGGMSGTTTYEQYF.

This clonotype was seen only a few times. This chain links TRBV11-3 with TRBJ2-1; D possibly corresponds to TRBD2 (5 bases). The CDR3 has 14 amino acids. V was clipped by 5 bases and J by 7 bases, with 15 bases between them. CDR1 and CDR2 from the germline V gene are SGHNT and YENEEA. The CDR3 here is CASSLGRSTNEQFF. The CDR3, as DNA: TGTGCCAGCAGCCTGGGGAGAAGCACAAATGAGCAGTTCTTC.

This clonotype appeared a few times. This chain uses TRBV5-1 with TRBJ2-3; D not certain. The V gene lost 0 bases and the J gene lost 6 bases, with 8 bases spanning the gap. The CDR3 is 13 amino acids. The germline gives CDR1 SGHRS, CDR2 YFSETQ. The CDR3 region is CASSLEFSDTQYF. The CDR3 DNA reads TGCGCCAGCAGCTTGGAGTTTTCGGATACGCAGTATTTT.